A selection of T cell receptor beta chains follows, all from one sample in a study of identifying expanded T cells in peripheral blood. Assay used: immunoSEQ multiplex PCR; TCRdb lists only in-frame clones, some missing. This sample has 70,000 or so clones, with 85% to 90% found just once. The specimen sequenced was blood. The receptor source for this set is a person aged 18 to 70 in good health. Each CDR3 is given with its conserved first and last residue. The order of the fields is D gene, clone size, J gene, V gene, CDR3 protein, CDR3 DNA. A D gene is named only where the DNA matches it firmly. Clone size appears in some rows only: once, few, many, or a class for an expanded clone.

d_call: TRBD1
clone_size: NA
j_call: TRBJ2-2
v_call: TRBV9
cdr3_aa: CASPDEGAGTGELFF
cdr3_nt: TGTGCCTCCCCCGATGAGGGGGCGGGCACCGGGGAGCTGTTTTTT

d_call: TRBD1
clone_size: NA
j_call: TRBJ2-7
v_call: TRBV5-1
cdr3_aa: CASSLGPGTGPYEQYF
cdr3_nt: TGCGCCAGCAGCTTGGGTCCGGGGACAGGCCCATACGAGCAGTACTTC

d_call: NA
clone_size: NA
j_call: TRBJ1-1
v_call: TRBV7-2
cdr3_aa: CASSLQWTEAFF
cdr3_nt: TGTGCCAGCAGCTTACAGTGGACTGAAGCTTTCTTT

d_call: NA
clone_size: NA
j_call: TRBJ2-1
v_call: TRBV19
cdr3_aa: CASSMQGGSYNEQFF
cdr3_nt: TGTGCCAGTAGTATGCAAGGCGGCTCCTACAATGAGCAGTTCTTC

d_call: NA
clone_size: NA
j_call: TRBJ1-5
v_call: TRBV28
cdr3_aa: CASSFRAGRPQPQHF
cdr3_nt: TGTGCCAGCAGTTTCAGGGCAGGGCGACCTCAGCCCCAGCATTTT

d_call: NA
clone_size: NA
j_call: TRBJ1-2
v_call: TRBV4-3
cdr3_aa: CASSQELGSAGYTF
cdr3_nt: TGCGCCAGCAGCCAAGAGCTCGGGTCGGCGGGCTACACCTTC

d_call: TRBD1
clone_size: NA
j_call: TRBJ1-2
v_call: TRBV5-5
cdr3_aa: CASSFKRISGTVDGYTF
cdr3_nt: TGTGCCAGCAGCTTTAAAAGGATCTCAGGGACAGTGGATGGCTACACCTTC

d_call: TRBD1
clone_size: NA
j_call: TRBJ2-2
v_call: TRBV5-1
cdr3_aa: CASSPGTGASTGELFF
cdr3_nt: TGCGCCAGCAGCCCAGGGACAGGGGCTTCCACCGGGGAGCTGTTTTTT

d_call: NA
clone_size: NA
j_call: TRBJ2-1
v_call: TRBV5-1
cdr3_aa: CASSSPATTSNEQFF
cdr3_nt: TGCGCCAGCAGTTCCCCGGCCACGACAAGCAATGAGCAGTTCTTC

d_call: NA
clone_size: NA
j_call: TRBJ2-1
v_call: TRBV7-2
cdr3_aa: CASSPNREQFF
cdr3_nt: TGTGCCAGCAGCCCCAATAGGGAGCAGTTCTTC

d_call: TRBD1
clone_size: NA
j_call: TRBJ1-1
v_call: TRBV5-1
cdr3_aa: CASSFEQGEAFF
cdr3_nt: TGCGCCAGCAGCTTTGAACAGGGGGAAGCTTTCTTT

d_call: NA
clone_size: NA
j_call: TRBJ2-7
v_call: TRBV25-1
cdr3_aa: CASSGTGYEQYF
cdr3_nt: TGTGCCAGCAGTGGCACAGGCTACGAGCAGTACTTC

d_call: TRBD1
clone_size: NA
j_call: TRBJ1-4
v_call: TRBV18
cdr3_aa: CASSPAGGAEKLFF
cdr3_nt: TGTGCCAGCTCACCCGCAGGGGGAGCGGAAAAACTGTTTTTT

d_call: NA
clone_size: NA
j_call: TRBJ2-2
v_call: TRBV7-2
cdr3_aa: CASSSDRLNTGELFF
cdr3_nt: TGTGCCAGCAGCTCGGACAGATTAAACACCGGGGAGCTGTTTTTT

d_call: NA
clone_size: NA
j_call: TRBJ2-2
v_call: TRBV10-1
cdr3_aa: CASSEPVPPTSPGELFF
cdr3_nt: TGCGCCAGCAGTGAGCCGGTCCCTCCAACATCCCCCGGGGAGCTGTTTTTT

d_call: TRBD1
clone_size: NA
j_call: TRBJ1-4
v_call: TRBV29-1
cdr3_aa: CSGRTGDEKLFF
cdr3_nt: TGCAGCGGTAGGACAGGGGATGAAAAACTGTTTTTT

d_call: NA
clone_size: NA
j_call: TRBJ2-1
v_call: TRBV28
cdr3_aa: CASSLATLNEQFF
cdr3_nt: TGTGCCAGCAGTTTGGCAACTCTCAATGAGCAGTTCTTC

d_call: TRBD2
clone_size: NA
j_call: TRBJ2-7
v_call: TRBV11-2
cdr3_aa: CASTDGTSGYEQYF
cdr3_nt: TGTGCCAGCACAGACGGGACTAGCGGCTACGAGCAGTACTTC

d_call: NA
clone_size: NA
j_call: TRBJ2-3
v_call: TRBV4-3
cdr3_aa: CASSQGPSTDTQYF
cdr3_nt: TGCGCCAGCAGCCAAGGACCTAGCACAGATACGCAGTATTTT

d_call: NA
clone_size: NA
j_call: TRBJ1-1
v_call: TRBV4-3
cdr3_aa: CASSQAMGSTEAFF
cdr3_nt: TGCGCCAGCAGCCAAGCGATGGGGTCAACTGAAGCTTTCTTT

d_call: NA
clone_size: NA
j_call: TRBJ2-1
v_call: TRBV11-2
cdr3_aa: CASSLGLDSGSYNEQFF
cdr3_nt: TGTGCCAGCAGCTTAGGTCTGGACAGTGGCTCCTACAATGAGCAGTTCTTC

d_call: NA
clone_size: NA
j_call: TRBJ2-7
v_call: TRBV14
cdr3_aa: CASSQAPYEQYF
cdr3_nt: TGTGCCAGCAGCCAAGCCCCCTACGAGCAGTACTTC

d_call: NA
clone_size: NA
j_call: TRBJ1-1
v_call: TRBV29-1
cdr3_aa: CSVESRATEAFF
cdr3_nt: TGCAGCGTTGAGAGCAGGGCTACTGAAGCTTTCTTT

d_call: NA
clone_size: NA
j_call: TRBJ1-5
v_call: TRBV5-1
cdr3_aa: CASSLSPGDSNQPQHF
cdr3_nt: TGCGCCAGCAGCTTGAGTCCCGGGGATAGCAATCAGCCCCAGCATTTT

d_call: TRBD2
clone_size: NA
j_call: TRBJ2-7
v_call: TRBV2
cdr3_aa: CASRGGLAGFSEQYF
cdr3_nt: TGTGCCAGCAGGGGGGGACTAGCGGGATTCAGCGAGCAGTACTTC

d_call: TRBD1
clone_size: NA
j_call: TRBJ2-1
v_call: TRBV6-5
cdr3_aa: CASSHGQGYYNEQFF
cdr3_nt: TGTGCCAGCAGTCACGGACAGGGCTACTACAATGAGCAGTTCTTC

d_call: TRBD2
clone_size: NA
j_call: TRBJ2-7
v_call: TRBV10-3
cdr3_aa: CAISGLADSGEQYF
cdr3_nt: TGTGCCATCAGTGGGCTAGCGGACTCGGGCGAGCAGTACTTC

d_call: NA
clone_size: NA
j_call: TRBJ2-7
v_call: TRBV29-1
cdr3_aa: CSVARQGTYEQYF
cdr3_nt: TGCAGCGTTGCCAGGCAGGGGACCTACGAGCAGTACTTC

d_call: NA
clone_size: NA
j_call: TRBJ2-7
v_call: TRBV29-1
cdr3_aa: CSVVTGGYEQYF
cdr3_nt: TGCAGCGTTGTGACAGGCGGATACGAGCAGTACTTC

d_call: NA
clone_size: NA
j_call: TRBJ2-3
v_call: TRBV7-9
cdr3_aa: CASSFGGNTQYF
cdr3_nt: TGTGCCAGCAGCTTTGGGGGGAATACGCAGTATTTT

d_call: TRBD1
clone_size: once
j_call: TRBJ1-3
v_call: TRBV29-1
cdr3_aa: CSVGTDGNTIYF
cdr3_nt: TGCAGCGTGGGGACAGATGGAAACACCATATATTTT

d_call: NA
clone_size: NA
j_call: TRBJ1-5
v_call: TRBV6-4
cdr3_aa: CASSDSGKFSNQPQHF
cdr3_nt: TGTGCCAGCAGTGACTCGGGCAAGTTTAGCAATCAGCCCCAGCATTTT

d_call: TRBD1
clone_size: NA
j_call: TRBJ1-1
v_call: TRBV9
cdr3_aa: CASSQTGFTEAFF
cdr3_nt: TGTGCCAGCAGCCAGACAGGGTTCACTGAAGCTTTCTTT

d_call: TRBD1
clone_size: NA
j_call: TRBJ2-5
v_call: TRBV2
cdr3_aa: CASSGQGAGETQYF
cdr3_nt: TGTGCCAGCAGTGGACAGGGGGCAGGGGAGACCCAGTACTTC

d_call: TRBD2
clone_size: NA
j_call: TRBJ2-1
v_call: TRBV6-6
cdr3_aa: CASRPRASGGADEQFF
cdr3_nt: TGTGCCAGCAGGCCCCGGGCTAGCGGGGGGGCAGATGAGCAGTTCTTC

d_call: TRBD2
clone_size: once
j_call: TRBJ2-7
v_call: TRBV15
cdr3_aa: CATSRGRGGTDYEQYF
cdr3_nt: TGTGCCACCAGCAGAGGTCGGGGGGGAACCGACTACGAGCAGTACTTC

d_call: NA
clone_size: NA
j_call: TRBJ1-2
v_call: TRBV30
cdr3_aa: CAWSDNRGVVYTF
cdr3_nt: TGTGCCTGGAGTGACAACCGGGGGGTTGTCTACACCTTC

d_call: TRBD1
clone_size: NA
j_call: TRBJ2-5
v_call: TRBV28
cdr3_aa: CASSFSWDSLQETQYF
cdr3_nt: TGTGCCAGCAGTTTCTCTTGGGACAGCCTACAAGAGACCCAGTACTTC

d_call: NA
clone_size: NA
j_call: TRBJ2-3
v_call: TRBV9
cdr3_aa: CASSVMWGGGADTQYF
cdr3_nt: TGTGCCAGCAGCGTAATGTGGGGGGGCGGCGCAGATACGCAGTATTTT

d_call: NA
clone_size: few
j_call: TRBJ1-5
v_call: TRBV21-1
cdr3_aa: CASSRGSNQPQHF
cdr3_nt: TGTGCCAGCAGCAGGGGGAGCAATCAGCCCCAGCATTTT

d_call: NA
clone_size: NA
j_call: TRBJ1-6
v_call: TRBV9
cdr3_aa: CASSETHGLDNSPLHF
cdr3_nt: TGTGCCAGCAGCGAGACCCACGGGCTTGATAATTCACCCCTCCACTTT